What follows describes a single T cell receptor beta chain. The sample originates from a study of T cells expressing NK-cell markers. TCRdb re-called the 5' RACE reads; every CDR3 protein appears as one record, without DNA. This sample's clone table lists fewer than 550,000 distinct CDR3 sequences. CDR3 length equals 16 residues. Germline-derived CDR1 and CDR2 are SGDLS and YYNGEE. What was sequenced was blood T cells: a sorted CD56 or NKG2C T cell subset, CD4+ or CD8+ T cells, or bulk PBMC T cells (not recorded which). This receptor was obtained from a woman aged 50 to 60 in good health. The chain joins TRBV9 to TRBJ2-1; without DNA, the TCRdb call of TRBD2 cannot be checked. The CDR3 here is CASSVGVASGSHEQFF. Based on the CDR3 plus reference TRBV9 and TRBJ2-1, the full variable domain is DSGVTQTPKHLITATGQRVTLRCSPRSGDLSVYWYQQSLDQGLQFLIQYYNGEERAKGNILERFSAQQFPDLHSELNLSSLELGDSALYFCASSVGVASGSHEQFFGPGTRLTVL.